This T cell receptor beta chain came from a study of T cells in Graves' hyperthyroidism and ophthalmopathy. Study-level information: Peripheral blood was taken when the disease was first diagnosed, before any treatment began. Overall study results and limits: Blood also contained most expanded thyroid clonotypes above 0.001.

Patients were aged 18 to 65, had disease duration under 2 months, and had newly diagnosed hyperthyroidism. Together with thyroid ultrasound, orbital computed tomography, serum thyroxine and TRAb, clinical symptoms were used for diagnoses. Concerning this clonotype: Its antigen is still unknown.

Researchers took RNA transcripts and amplified the TCR beta CDR3 regions from them. HTBI primers were the set used in a first-round RT-PCR of the TCR CDR3. TCRdb reprocessed the multiplex PCR reads via MiXCR and lists one record per CDR3 protein. The top ten clones hold around 18% of a sample with 500,000 to 700,000 distinct CDR3 sequences, roughly 17% of them seen once. Germline values: CDR1 MNHNS, CDR2 SASEGT. V dropped 5 bases and J dropped 3 bases, with 15 bases sitting between them. CDR3 length: 15 amino acids. This TCR was sampled from a woman younger than 30 with Graves' hyperthyroidism. The rearrangement joins TRBV6-1 to TRBJ2-3; D not resolved. The sample comprised blood. The CDR3 DNA is TGTGCCAGCAGTTTTTCTAGGGATCCGACAGATACGCAGTATTTT. It encodes CASSFSRDPTDTQYF.